This T cell receptor beta chain was recorded in a study of OX40 agonist ivuxolimab in advanced cancers. A note on the overall study: Ivuxolimab was a fully human IgG2 agonistic monoclonal antibody targeting the costimulatory receptor OX40 (CD134). Among the 52 dose-escalation patients, some 20 had hepatocellular carcinoma, around 15 melanoma, 9 renal cell carcinoma and 9 head and neck cancer. Patients were allowed to have had prior anti-PD-1, anti-PD-L1 or anti-CTLA-4 therapy, and 30% to 40% of the dose-escalation patients had previously received checkpoint inhibitors. Partial responses were achieved by three dose-escalation patients, of whom one had hepatocellular carcinoma and two had cutaneous melanoma. In the dose-escalation cohort, 82.7% of patients were male, and the mean age was approximately 60 years, with a range of about 23 to 90. Intravenous ivuxolimab was administered to patients every 2 weeks at six dose levels: 0.01, 0.1, 0.3, 1.5, 3 and 10 mg/kg. The paper covers the monotherapy dose-escalation part of the phase I ivuxolimab trial, which included N ≈ 54 patients. The purpose of peripheral TCRbeta sequencing was to test whether ivuxolimab changed TCR sequence diversity and led to clonal T-cell expansion. Here is what the overall study found, with its caveats: Low levels of normalized T-cell clonal expansion were also seen in some patients who did not respond. After ivuxolimab, more expanded clones were found on average in CD8+ T cells than in CD4+ T cells. In the 0.1-3.0 mg/kg groups, partial responders were among the patients with the lowest normalized peripheral clonal expansion, particularly in CD8+ T cells. At doses of 0.1 to 3.0 mg/kg, clonal expansion of both CD4+ and CD8+ blood T cells was observed from baseline to week 6. The antigen specificity of the peripheral T cells that underwent clonal expansion was not determined.

Patients with a history of autoimmune disease or receiving systemic immunosuppression were excluded from the trial. Peripheral blood for TCR sequencing was collected from all dose cohorts at baseline, on cycle 4 day 1, and on cycle 7 day 1. The samples were taken from a phase I, first-in-human, multicenter, open-label dose-escalation trial of ivuxolimab. The trial enrolled adults with locally advanced or metastatic head and neck squamous cell, hepatocellular, melanoma or renal cell carcinoma. Before TCR sequencing, CD4+ T cells and CD8+ T cells from peripheral blood were sorted into separate populations. The germline V gene specifies SGHAT as CDR1 and FQNNGV as CDR2. Inclusive of the bounding cysteine and phenylalanine, the CDR3 is 16 residues long. Just CDR3 DNA is preserved here, 48 bases in frame from base 1. Germline trimming amounts to 5 bases on V and 0 bases on J, with 7 as the count of junction bases outside the gene matches.

To sequence the TCRbeta CDR3 region, genomic DNA was isolated from the sorted cells. TCRbeta CDR3 regions were sequenced using the immunoSEQ Assay. TCRdb provides this immuneACCESS table in a form limited to in-frame rearrangements. Some clones are lacking; in checked studies, under half of them reflect an unresolved V gene, and why the rest are absent is not known. This sample holds approximately 98,000 clones; more than 85% were observed only once. 0.66% of the sample is taken by the ten largest. A note on this clone: Its antigen remains undetermined. No base quality values were provided; no much bigger clone lies one nucleotide off.

The material sequenced was CD4+ or CD8+ T cells sorted from blood, taken in a trial of the OX40 agonist ivuxolimab. Rearrangement joined TRBV11-2 to TRBJ2-7, with 10 central nucleotides matching TRBD1. The sequence came from an adult with an advanced solid tumor such as melanoma, head and neck, liver or kidney cancer. The nucleotides are TGTGCCAGCAGCCTCCGGGACAGGGGCCGCTCCTACGAGCAGTACTTC. This gives the protein CASSLRDRGRSYEQYF.